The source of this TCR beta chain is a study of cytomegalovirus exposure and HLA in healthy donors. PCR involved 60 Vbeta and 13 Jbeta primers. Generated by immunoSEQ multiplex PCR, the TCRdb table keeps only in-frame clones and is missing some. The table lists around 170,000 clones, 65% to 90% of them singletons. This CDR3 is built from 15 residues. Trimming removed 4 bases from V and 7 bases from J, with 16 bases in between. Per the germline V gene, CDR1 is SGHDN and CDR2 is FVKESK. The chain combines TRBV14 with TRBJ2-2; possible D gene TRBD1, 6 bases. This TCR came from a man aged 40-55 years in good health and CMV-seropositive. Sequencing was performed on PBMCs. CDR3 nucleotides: TGTGCCAGCAGCCCCCCAGGGGATTTTAACGGGGAGCTGTTTTTT. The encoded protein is CASSPPGDFNGELFF. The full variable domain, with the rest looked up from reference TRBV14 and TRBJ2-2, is EAGVTQFPSHSVIEKGQTVTLRCDPISGHDNLYWYRRVMGKEIKFLLHFVKESKQDESGMPNNRFLAERTGGTYSTLKVQPAELEDSGVYFCASSPPGDFNGELFFGEGSRLTVL.